Listed below are T cell receptor beta chains from one sample, sequenced in a study of cytomegalovirus exposure and HLA in healthy donors. Here immunoSEQ multiplex PCR was the method, and the copy in TCRdb shows in-frame clones only, minus some. The repertoire has fewer than 300,000 clones, roughly 80% of them found once; the top ten carry roughly 0.31%. Material: PBMCs. The receptors derive from a girl aged 2-10 years in good health and CMV-seronegative. CDR3s include the opening cysteine and the closing phenylalanine or tryptophan. Each record gives: J gene, D gene, V gene, clone size, CDR3 DNA, CDR3 protein. D genes are given only for firm matches. Clone size, where shown, is once, few, many, or a class for clones that have expanded.

J: TRBJ1-1
D: .
V: TRBV28
size: .
DNA: TGTGCCAGCAGTGAAAGCTTGACAGTTACTGAAGCTTTCTTT
CDR3: CASSESLTVTEAFF

J: TRBJ2-7
D: .
V: TRBV5-1
size: .
DNA: TGCGCCAGCAGCTTCGGTCCGATCACGTTCGAGCAGTACTTC
CDR3: CASSFGPITFEQYF

J: TRBJ1-5
D: .
V: TRBV28
size: few
DNA: TGTGCCAGCAGTTCTCTGAATCAGCCCCAGCATTTT
CDR3: CASSSLNQPQHF

J: TRBJ2-2
D: .
V: TRBV9
size: .
DNA: TGTGCCAGCAGCGTAGTAGTAAACACCGGGGAGCTGTTTTTT
CDR3: CASSVVVNTGELFF

J: TRBJ1-2
D: .
V: TRBV4-2
size: .
DNA: TGTGCCAGCAGCCAAGGACGGGACCGCGGGGGCACTGGCTACACCTTC
CDR3: CASSQGRDRGGTGYTF

J: TRBJ2-1
D: TRBD1
V: TRBV11-3
size: few
DNA: TGTGCCAGCAGCTTAGAACAGGGGGGATCATCGTCCTACAATGAGCAGTTCTTC
CDR3: CASSLEQGGSSSYNEQFF

J: TRBJ2-1
D: .
V: TRBV7-6
size: few
DNA: TGTGCCAGCAGCTTCCAATTGAATGAGCAGTTCTTC
CDR3: CASSFQLNEQFF

J: TRBJ1-4
D: .
V: TRBV15
size: .
DNA: TGTGCCACCAGCAGAGCGGGACATAAGAATGAAAAACTGTTTTTT
CDR3: CATSRAGHKNEKLFF

J: TRBJ1-2
D: .
V: TRBV5-1
size: .
DNA: TGCGCCAGCAGCTTGGACCACACAGTTACCCGCAGGGATGGCTACACCTTC
CDR3: CASSLDHTVTRRDGYTF

J: TRBJ1-6
D: TRBD1
V: TRBV7-3
size: .
DNA: TGTGCCAGCAGCCTGAGGACAGGATTAGGGTCACCCCTCCACTTT
CDR3: CASSLRTGLGSPLHF

J: TRBJ1-1
D: .
V: TRBV6-5
size: once
DNA: TGTGCCAGCAGTTACACAGAGATGAACACTGAAGCTTTCTTT
CDR3: CASSYTEMNTEAFF

J: TRBJ2-1
D: TRBD2
V: TRBV7-3
size: .
DNA: TGTGCCAGCAGCCCAACCCCCAATAGTTGGCGGGGGGGCCTCAACAATGAGCAGTTCTTC
CDR3: CASSPTPNSWRGGLNNEQFF

J: TRBJ2-1
D: .
V: TRBV7-8
size: .
DNA: TGTGCCAGCAGTCCGACTGGGGGCCTGGGAAACAATGAGCAGTTCTTC
CDR3: CASSPTGGLGNNEQFF

J: TRBJ1-1
D: .
V: TRBV9
size: .
DNA: TGTGCCAGCAGCGTAGGGACAGTGAACACTGAAGCTTTCTTT
CDR3: CASSVGTVNTEAFF

J: TRBJ2-3
D: TRBD2
V: TRBV7-3
size: .
DNA: TGTGCCAGCAGTCCCAGCGGGGGGTCCGGAGATACGCAGTATTTT
CDR3: CASSPSGGSGDTQYF

J: TRBJ1-6
D: .
V: TRBV4-1
size: .
DNA: TGCGCCAGCAGCCTGGAGGGAGTTAATTCACCCCTCCACTTT
CDR3: CASSLEGVNSPLHF

J: TRBJ2-5
D: TRBD2
V: TRBV5-1
size: .
DNA: TGCGCCAGCAGGCCGACTAGCCTGGAGACCCAGTACTTC
CDR3: CASRPTSLETQYF

J: TRBJ1-5
D: TRBD1
V: TRBV10-2
size: .
DNA: TGCGCCAGCAGTGACACAGGGGGCCCCTTCTCCAATCAGCCCCAGCATTTT
CDR3: CASSDTGGPFSNQPQHF

J: TRBJ2-7
D: TRBD1
V: TRBV29-1
size: .
DNA: TGCAGCGTTGGAGGGGGCCGGACGGGGTACGAGCAGTACTTC
CDR3: CSVGGGRTGYEQYF

J: TRBJ2-7
D: .
V: TRBV10-3
size: .
DNA: TGTGCCAACAGACCAGGGGGAGGTGACGAGCAGTACTTC
CDR3: CANRPGGGDEQYF

J: TRBJ2-7
D: TRBD1
V: TRBV2
size: .
DNA: TGTGCCACCGAGCTCCGGGACAGACGTTACGAGCAGTACTTC
CDR3: CATELRDRRYEQYF

J: TRBJ2-7
D: TRBD2
V: TRBV5-1
size: .
DNA: TGCGCCAGCAGCCCGGGCGCTAGCGGGACCGGGTACTTC
CDR3: CASSPGASGTGYF

J: TRBJ2-7
D: .
V: TRBV30
size: .
DNA: TGTGCCTGGAACCCCCGGGACTTGTACGAGCAGTACTTC
CDR3: CAWNPRDLYEQYF

J: TRBJ2-1
D: .
V: TRBV28
size: .
DNA: TGTGCCAGCAGGACGAACAGTCCCTACAATGAGCAGTTCTTC
CDR3: CASRTNSPYNEQFF

J: TRBJ1-6
D: .
V: TRBV14
size: .
DNA: TGTGCCAGCAGCCTTAGAGCTAGTAATTCACCCCTCCACTTT
CDR3: CASSLRASNSPLHF

J: TRBJ2-2
D: .
V: TRBV6-5
size: .
DNA: TGTGCCAGCAGAAAAACGGGCACCGGGGAGCTGTTTTTT
CDR3: CASRKTGTGELFF

J: TRBJ2-1
D: .
V: TRBV2
size: .
DNA: TGTGCCACGGGGACGGGACTGACTACCTACAATGAGCAGTTCTTC
CDR3: CATGTGLTTYNEQFF

J: TRBJ1-1
D: .
V: TRBV15
size: .
DNA: TGTGCCACCAGCAGAGTTTCTCACACTGAAGCTTTCTTT
CDR3: CATSRVSHTEAFF

J: TRBJ1-5
D: .
V: TRBV10-3
size: once
DNA: TGTGCCATCAGTGAGTCGAGGGAAAGCCTAGAAAATCAGCCCCAGCATTTT
CDR3: CAISESRESLENQPQHF

J: TRBJ2-1
D: .
V: TRBV19
size: once
DNA: TGTGCCAGTAGTATATATGGCGGGATGGGGAATGAGCAGTTCTTC
CDR3: CASSIYGGMGNEQFF

J: TRBJ2-1
D: TRBD1
V: TRBV30
size: .
DNA: TGTGCCTGGGGGGCCGGGACAGGGTACTACAATGAGCAGTTCTTC
CDR3: CAWGAGTGYYNEQFF

J: TRBJ1-5
D: .
V: TRBV4-2
size: few
DNA: TGTGCCAGCAGCCACGACAGAAGTCAGCCCCAGCATTTT
CDR3: CASSHDRSQPQHF

J: TRBJ1-1
D: .
V: TRBV10-1
size: few
DNA: TGCGCCAGCAGGGGACAGAACACTGAAGCTTTCTTT
CDR3: CASRGQNTEAFF

J: TRBJ1-5
D: TRBD1
V: TRBV18
size: once
DNA: TGTGCCAGCTCACCATTACAGGGGGCGTTGGATCAGCCCCAGCATTTT
CDR3: CASSPLQGALDQPQHF